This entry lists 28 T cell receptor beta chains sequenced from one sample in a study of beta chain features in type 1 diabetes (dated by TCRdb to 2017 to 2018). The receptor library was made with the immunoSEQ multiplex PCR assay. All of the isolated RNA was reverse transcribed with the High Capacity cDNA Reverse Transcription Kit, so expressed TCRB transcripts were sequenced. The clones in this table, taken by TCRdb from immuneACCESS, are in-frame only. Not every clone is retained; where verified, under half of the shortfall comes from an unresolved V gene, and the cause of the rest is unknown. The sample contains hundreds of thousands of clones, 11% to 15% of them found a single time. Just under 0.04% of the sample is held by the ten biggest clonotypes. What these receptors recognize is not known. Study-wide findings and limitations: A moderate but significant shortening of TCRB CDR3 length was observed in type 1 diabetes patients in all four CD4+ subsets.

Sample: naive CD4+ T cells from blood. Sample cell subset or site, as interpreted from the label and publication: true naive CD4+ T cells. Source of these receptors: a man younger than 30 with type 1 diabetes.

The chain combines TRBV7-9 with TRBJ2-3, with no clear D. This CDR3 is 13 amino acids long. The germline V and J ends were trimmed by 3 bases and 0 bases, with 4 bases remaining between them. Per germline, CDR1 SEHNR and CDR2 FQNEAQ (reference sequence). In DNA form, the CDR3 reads TGTGCCAGCAGCTTCGGGAGCACAGATACGCAGTATTTT. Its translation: CASSFGSTDTQYF.

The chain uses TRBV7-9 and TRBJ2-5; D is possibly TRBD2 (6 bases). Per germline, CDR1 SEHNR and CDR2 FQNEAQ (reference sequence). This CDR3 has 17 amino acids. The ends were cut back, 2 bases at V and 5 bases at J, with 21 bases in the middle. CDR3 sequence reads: CASSLSLAGLVKETQYF. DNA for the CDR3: TGTGCCAGCAGCTTATCCCTCGCGGGGCTAGTGAAGGAGACCCAGTACTTC.

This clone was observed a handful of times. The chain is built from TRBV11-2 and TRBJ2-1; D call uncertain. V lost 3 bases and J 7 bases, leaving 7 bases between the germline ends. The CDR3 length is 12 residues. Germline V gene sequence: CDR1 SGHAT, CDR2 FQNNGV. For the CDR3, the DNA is TGTGCCAGCAGCTTTGTCAGGAATGAGCAGTTCTTC. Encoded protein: CASSFVRNEQFF.

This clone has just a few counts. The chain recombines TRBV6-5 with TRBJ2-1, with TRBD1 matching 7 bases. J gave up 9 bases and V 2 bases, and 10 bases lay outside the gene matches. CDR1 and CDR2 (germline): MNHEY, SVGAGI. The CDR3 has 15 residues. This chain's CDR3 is CASSYPTTGNLEQFF. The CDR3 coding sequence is TGTGCCAGCAGTTACCCGACGACAGGGAATCTTGAGCAGTTCTTC.

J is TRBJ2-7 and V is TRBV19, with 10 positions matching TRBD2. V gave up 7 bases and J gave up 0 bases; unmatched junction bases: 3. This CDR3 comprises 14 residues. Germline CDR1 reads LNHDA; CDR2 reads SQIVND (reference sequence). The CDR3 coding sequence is TGTGCCAGTAAGCGGGAGGGAAGCTCCTACGAGCAGTACTTC. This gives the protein CASKREGSSYEQYF. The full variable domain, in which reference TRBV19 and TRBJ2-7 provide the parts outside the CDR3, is DGGITQSPKYLFRKEGQNVTLSCEQNLNHDAMYWYRQDPGQGLRLIYYSQIVNDFQKGDIAEGYSVSREKKESFPLTVTSAQKNPTAFYLCASKREGSSYEQYFGPGTRLTVT.

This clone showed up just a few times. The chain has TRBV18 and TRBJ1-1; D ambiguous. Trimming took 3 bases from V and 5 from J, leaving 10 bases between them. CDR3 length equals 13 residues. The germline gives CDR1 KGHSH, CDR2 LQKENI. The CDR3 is CASSPNGATEAFF. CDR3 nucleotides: TGTGCCAGCTCACCGAACGGTGCGACTGAAGCTTTCTTT.

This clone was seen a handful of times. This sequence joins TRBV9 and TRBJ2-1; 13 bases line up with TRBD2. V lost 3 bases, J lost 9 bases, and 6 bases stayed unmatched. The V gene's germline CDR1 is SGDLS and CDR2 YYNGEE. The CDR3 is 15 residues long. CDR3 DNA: TGTGCCAGCAGCGCCACTAGCGGGAGGGCCGGTGAGCAGTTCTTC. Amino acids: CASSATSGRAGEQFF.

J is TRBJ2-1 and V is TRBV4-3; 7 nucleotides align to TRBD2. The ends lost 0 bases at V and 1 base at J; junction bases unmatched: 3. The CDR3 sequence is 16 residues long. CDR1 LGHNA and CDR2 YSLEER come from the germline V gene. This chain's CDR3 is CASSQDSGGSYNEQFF. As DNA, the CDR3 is TGCGCCAGCAGCCAAGATTCCGGGGGGTCCTACAATGAGCAGTTCTTC.

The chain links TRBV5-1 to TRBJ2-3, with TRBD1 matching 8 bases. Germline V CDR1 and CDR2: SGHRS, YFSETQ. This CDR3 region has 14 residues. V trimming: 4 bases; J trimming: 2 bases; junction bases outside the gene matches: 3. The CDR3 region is CASSGQGNTDTQYF. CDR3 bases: TGCGCCAGCAGCGGACAGGGCAACACAGATACGCAGTATTTT.

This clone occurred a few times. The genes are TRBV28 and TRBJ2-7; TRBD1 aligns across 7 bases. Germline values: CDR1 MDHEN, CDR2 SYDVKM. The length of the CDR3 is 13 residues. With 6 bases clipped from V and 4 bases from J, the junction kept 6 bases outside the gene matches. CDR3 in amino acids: CASRSGTEYEQYF. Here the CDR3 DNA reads TGTGCCAGCAGGTCCGGGACAGAATACGAGCAGTACTTC.

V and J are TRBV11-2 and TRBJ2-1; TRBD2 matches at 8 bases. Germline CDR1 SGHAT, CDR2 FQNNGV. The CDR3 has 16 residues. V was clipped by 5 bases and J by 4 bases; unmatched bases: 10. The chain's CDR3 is CASSAQLADYYNEQFF. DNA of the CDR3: TGTGCCAGCAGCGCCCAACTAGCGGACTATTACAATGAGCAGTTCTTC.

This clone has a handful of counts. The CDR3 bases are TGTGCCAGCAGCTTATTGGGGGGTGAAGCTTTCTTT. Translated: CASSLLGGEAFF. This chain links TRBV7-9 with TRBJ1-1; a weak D match, TRBD1 (5 bases). Germline V gene lookup returns CDR1 SEHNR and CDR2 FQNEAQ (reference sequence). There are 12 residues in the CDR3. The ends were cut back, 2 bases at V and 7 bases at J, with 8 bases in the middle.

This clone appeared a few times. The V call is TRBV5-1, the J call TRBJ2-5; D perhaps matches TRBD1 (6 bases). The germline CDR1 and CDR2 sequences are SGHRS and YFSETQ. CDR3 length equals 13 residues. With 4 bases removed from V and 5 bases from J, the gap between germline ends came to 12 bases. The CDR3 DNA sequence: TGCGCCAGCAGCCAGGGGCAACTGGAGACCCAGTACTTC. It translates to CASSQGQLETQYF.

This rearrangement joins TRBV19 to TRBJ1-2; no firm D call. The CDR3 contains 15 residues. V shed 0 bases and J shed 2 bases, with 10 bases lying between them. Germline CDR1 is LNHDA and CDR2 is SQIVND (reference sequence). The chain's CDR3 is CASSIDLLGNYGYTF. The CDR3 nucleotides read TGTGCCAGTAGTATAGATCTGCTGGGCAACTATGGCTACACCTTC.

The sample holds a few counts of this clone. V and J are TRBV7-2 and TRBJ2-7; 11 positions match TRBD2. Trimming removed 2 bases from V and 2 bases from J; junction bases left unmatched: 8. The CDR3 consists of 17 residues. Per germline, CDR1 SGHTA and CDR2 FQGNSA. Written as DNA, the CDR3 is TGTGCCAGCAGCTTACGCCCGACTAGCGGGGCCACCTACGAGCAGTACTTC. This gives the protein CASSLRPTSGATYEQYF.

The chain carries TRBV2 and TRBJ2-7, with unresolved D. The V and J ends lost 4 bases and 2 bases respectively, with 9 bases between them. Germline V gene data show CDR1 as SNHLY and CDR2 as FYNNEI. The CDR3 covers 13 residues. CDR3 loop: CASSVRSTYEQYF. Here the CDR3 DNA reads TGTGCCAGCAGTGTTAGGTCCACCTACGAGCAGTACTTC.

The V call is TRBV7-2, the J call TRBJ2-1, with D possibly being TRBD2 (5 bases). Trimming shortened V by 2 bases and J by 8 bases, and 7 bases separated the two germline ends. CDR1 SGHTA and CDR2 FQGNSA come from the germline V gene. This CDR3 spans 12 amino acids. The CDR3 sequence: CASSLYGDEQFF. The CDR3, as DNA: TGTGCCAGCAGCTTATACGGGGATGAGCAGTTCTTC.

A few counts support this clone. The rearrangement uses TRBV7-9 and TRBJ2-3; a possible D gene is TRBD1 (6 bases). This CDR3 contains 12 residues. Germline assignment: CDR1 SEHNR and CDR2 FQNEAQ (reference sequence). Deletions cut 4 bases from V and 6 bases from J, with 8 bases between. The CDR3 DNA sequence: TGTGCCAGCAGCTCTACAGGGGATACGCAGTATTTT. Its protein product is CASSSTGDTQYF.

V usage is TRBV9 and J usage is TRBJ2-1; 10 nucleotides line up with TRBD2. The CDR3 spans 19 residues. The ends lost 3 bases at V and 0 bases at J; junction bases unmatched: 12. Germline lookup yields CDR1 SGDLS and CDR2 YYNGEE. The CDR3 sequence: CASSATFSSGGSSYNEQFF. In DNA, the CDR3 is TGTGCCAGCAGCGCAACCTTTTCTAGCGGGGGTAGCTCCTACAATGAGCAGTTCTTC.

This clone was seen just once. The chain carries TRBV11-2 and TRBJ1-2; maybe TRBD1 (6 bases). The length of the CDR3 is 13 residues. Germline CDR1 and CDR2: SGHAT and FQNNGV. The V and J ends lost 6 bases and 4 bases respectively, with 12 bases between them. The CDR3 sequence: CASSQGGVYGYTF. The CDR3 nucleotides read TGTGCCAGCAGTCAAGGGGGAGTCTATGGCTACACCTTC.

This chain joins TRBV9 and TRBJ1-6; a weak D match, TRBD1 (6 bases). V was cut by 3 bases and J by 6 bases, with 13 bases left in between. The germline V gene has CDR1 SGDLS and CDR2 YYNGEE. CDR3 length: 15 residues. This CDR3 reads CASSARDTRNSPLHF. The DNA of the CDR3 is TGTGCCAGCAGCGCCCGGGACACCCGTAATTCACCCCTCCACTTT.

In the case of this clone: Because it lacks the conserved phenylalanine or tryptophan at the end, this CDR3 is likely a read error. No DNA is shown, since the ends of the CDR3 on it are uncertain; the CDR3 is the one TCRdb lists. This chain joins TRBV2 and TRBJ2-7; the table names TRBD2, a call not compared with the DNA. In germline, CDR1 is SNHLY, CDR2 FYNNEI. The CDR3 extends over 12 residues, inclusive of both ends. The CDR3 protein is CASSELGTSGPL.

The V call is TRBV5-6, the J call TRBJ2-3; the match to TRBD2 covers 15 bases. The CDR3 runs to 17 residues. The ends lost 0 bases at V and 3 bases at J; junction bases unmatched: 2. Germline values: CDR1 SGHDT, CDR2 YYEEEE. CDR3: CASSLAGLAGGTDTQYF. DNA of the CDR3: TGTGCCAGCAGCTTGGCGGGACTAGCGGGGGGTACAGATACGCAGTATTTT.

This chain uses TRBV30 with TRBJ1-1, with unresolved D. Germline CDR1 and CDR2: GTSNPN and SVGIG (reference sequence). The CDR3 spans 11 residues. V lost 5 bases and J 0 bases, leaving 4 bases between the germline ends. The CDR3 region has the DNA TGTGCCTGGGCAGTGAACACTGAAGCTTTCTTT. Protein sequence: CAWAVNTEAFF.

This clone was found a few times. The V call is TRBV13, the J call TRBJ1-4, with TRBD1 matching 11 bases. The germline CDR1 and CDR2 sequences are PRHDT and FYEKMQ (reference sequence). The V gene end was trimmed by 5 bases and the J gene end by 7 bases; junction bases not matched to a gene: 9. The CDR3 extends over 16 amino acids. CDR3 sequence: CASSPRTGGVGEKLFF. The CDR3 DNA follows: TGTGCCAGCAGCCCAAGGACAGGGGGCGTCGGTGAAAAACTGTTTTTT.

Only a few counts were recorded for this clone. CDR3 in amino acids: CSVSPGQGGEQYF. CDR3 sequence (DNA): TGCAGCGTCTCGCCGGGACAGGGGGGCGAGCAGTACTTC. The rearrangement joins TRBV29-1 to TRBJ2-5; 11 bases fit TRBD1. Matching the DNA end better, TRBJ2-7 makes the J call doubtful. CDR1 and CDR2 (germline): SQVTM, ANQGSEA. The CDR3 is 13 residues long.

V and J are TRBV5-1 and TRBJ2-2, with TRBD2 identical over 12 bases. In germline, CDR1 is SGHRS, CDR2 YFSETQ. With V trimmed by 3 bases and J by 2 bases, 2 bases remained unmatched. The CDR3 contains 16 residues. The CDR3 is CASSSTSGGNTGELFF. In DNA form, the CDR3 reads TGCGCCAGCAGCTCGACTAGCGGGGGTAACACCGGGGAGCTGTTTTTT.

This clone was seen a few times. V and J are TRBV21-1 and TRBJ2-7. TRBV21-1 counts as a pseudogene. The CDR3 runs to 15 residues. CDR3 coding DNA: TGTGCCAGCAGCTCACCCGGGCCCTCCTTGGGGGAGCAGTACTTC. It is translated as CASSSPGPSLGEQYF.